In its sample, the clone carrying this T cell receptor beta chain was seen a few times. Antigen specificity is unknown. This sample is drawn from a study of cytomegalovirus exposure and HLA in healthy donors. Study-level results: Most TCR sequences proved rare, with some public TCRs found in many donors. Beyond CMV serostatus, there was no information to go on about immune exposure. Reports state that TCR beta sequences accurately predicted most subjects' HLA-A and HLA-B alleles. Associated with HLA alleles at 0.05 false discovery rate in a later analysis were 17,000 or so TCR beta sequences.

Primers: 60 Vbeta forward and 13 Jbeta reverse. TCRdb's table, derived via immunoSEQ multiplex PCR, lists solely in-frame clones and lacks some. This repertoire shows around 130,000 clones, about 80% found once; its top ten account for roughly 2.5%. The CDR3 sequence is 12 residues long. V lost 2 bases to trimming and J lost 6 bases, with 6 bases between them. Germline V gives CDR1 SGHNT, CDR2 YENEEA. The V call is TRBV11-3, the J call TRBJ2-3; D unclear. What was sequenced was PBMCs. The clonotype originates from a boy between 2 and 10 years old in good health and CMV-seronegative. The CDR3 sequence is CASSLNWDTQYF. CDR3 nucleotide sequence: TGTGCCAGCAGCTTAAACTGGGATACGCAGTATTTT. Filled out from reference TRBV11-3 and TRBJ2-3, the complete variable domain reads EAGVVQSPRYKIIEKKQPVAFWCNPISGHNTLYWYLQNLGQGPELLIRYENEEAVDDSQLPKDRFSAERLKGVDSTLKIQPAELGDSAVYLCASSLNWDTQYFGPGTRLTVL.